The subject of this entry is one T cell receptor (beta chain). The antigen is undetermined. With a much larger clone just one base away, this may be a read error. Pregnant or lactating patients were excluded, as were those with uncontrolled infection or other autoimmune disease. The source material, RNA transcripts, was used to amplify TCR beta CDR3 regions. A first-round RT-PCR of the TCR CDR3 used the HTBI primer set. TCRdb reanalysed the multiplex PCR reads using MiXCR and keeps one entry per CDR3 protein. The sample yields 310,000 or so distinct CDR3 sequences, about 17% seen once. This sample is part of a study of T cells in Graves' hyperthyroidism and ophthalmopathy. General observations from the study: Blood also showed most of the thyroid clonotypes that were expanded above 0.001. Ophthalmopathy stood apart from stable hyperthyroidism in a 13 V-J model.

CDR1 and CDR2 from the germline V gene are MNHEY and SVGAGI. The CDR3 has 12 amino acids. Specimen: blood. V gene TRBV6-5 combines with J gene TRBJ2-7; possibly TRBD1 or TRBD2 for D (5 bases each). The J call may be in error: the DNA end matches TRBJ2-1 better. The sequence derives from a woman aged 60-70 years with Graves' ophthalmopathy. CDR3 protein: CASSSGAYEQFF. The CDR3 DNA follows: TGTGCCAGCAGTTCCGGGGCCTACGAGCAGTTCTTC.